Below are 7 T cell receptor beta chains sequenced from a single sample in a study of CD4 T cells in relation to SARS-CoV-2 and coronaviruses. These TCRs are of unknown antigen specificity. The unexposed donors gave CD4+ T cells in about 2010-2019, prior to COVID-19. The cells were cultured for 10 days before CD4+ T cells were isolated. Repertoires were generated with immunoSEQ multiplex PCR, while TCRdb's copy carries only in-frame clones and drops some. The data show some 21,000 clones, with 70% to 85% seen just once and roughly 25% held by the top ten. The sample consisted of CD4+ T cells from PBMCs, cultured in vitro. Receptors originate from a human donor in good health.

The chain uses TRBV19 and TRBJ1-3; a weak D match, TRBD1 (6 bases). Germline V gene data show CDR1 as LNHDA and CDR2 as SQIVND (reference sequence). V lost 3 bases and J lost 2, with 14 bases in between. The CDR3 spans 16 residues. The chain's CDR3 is CASSMGLGGPGNTIYF. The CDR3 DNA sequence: TGTGCCAGTAGTATGGGGCTTGGGGGGCCTGGAAACACCATATATTTT.

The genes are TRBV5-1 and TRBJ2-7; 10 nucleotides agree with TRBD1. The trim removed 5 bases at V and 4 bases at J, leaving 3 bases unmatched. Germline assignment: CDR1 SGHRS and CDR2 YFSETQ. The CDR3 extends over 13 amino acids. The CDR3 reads CASRLGQGYEQYF. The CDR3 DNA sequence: TGCGCCAGCAGGCTGGGACAGGGGTACGAGCAGTACTTC.

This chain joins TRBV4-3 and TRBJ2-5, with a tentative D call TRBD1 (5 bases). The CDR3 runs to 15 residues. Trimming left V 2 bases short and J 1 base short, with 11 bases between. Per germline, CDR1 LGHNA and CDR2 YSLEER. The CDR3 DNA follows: TGCGCCAGCAGCCAACAACACAGGAGCCAAGAGACCCAGTACTTC. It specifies CASSQQHRSQETQYF.

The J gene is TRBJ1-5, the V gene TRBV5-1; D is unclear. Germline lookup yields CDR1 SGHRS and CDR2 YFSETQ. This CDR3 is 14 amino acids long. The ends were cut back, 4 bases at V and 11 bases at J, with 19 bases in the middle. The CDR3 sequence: CASSIYCGEMAQHF. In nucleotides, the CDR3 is TGCGCCAGCAGCATATATTGCGGGGAGATGGCCCAGCATTTT.

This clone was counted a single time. CDR3 DNA: TGTGCCAGCAGCCAAGGACCGTCAACTAATGAAAAACTGTTTTTT. This encodes CASSQGPSTNEKLFF. V usage is TRBV7-2 and J usage is TRBJ1-4; no clear D. Germline values: CDR1 SGHTA, CDR2 FQGNSA. V was pared by 5 bases and J by 0 bases, with 10 bases between. CDR3 size: 15 residues.

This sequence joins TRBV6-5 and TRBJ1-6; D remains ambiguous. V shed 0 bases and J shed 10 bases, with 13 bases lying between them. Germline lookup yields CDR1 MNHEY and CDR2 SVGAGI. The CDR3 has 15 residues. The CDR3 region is CASSYSDRRLSPLHF. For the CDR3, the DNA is TGTGCCAGCAGTTACTCCGACCGGAGGTTGTCACCCCTCCACTTT.

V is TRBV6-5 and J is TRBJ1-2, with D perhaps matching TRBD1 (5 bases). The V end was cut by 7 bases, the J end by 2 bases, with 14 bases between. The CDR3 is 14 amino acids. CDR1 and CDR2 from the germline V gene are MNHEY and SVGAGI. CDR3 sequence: CASTPGLTNYGYTF. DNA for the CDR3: TGTGCCAGCACGCCGGGACTGACAAACTATGGCTACACCTTC.